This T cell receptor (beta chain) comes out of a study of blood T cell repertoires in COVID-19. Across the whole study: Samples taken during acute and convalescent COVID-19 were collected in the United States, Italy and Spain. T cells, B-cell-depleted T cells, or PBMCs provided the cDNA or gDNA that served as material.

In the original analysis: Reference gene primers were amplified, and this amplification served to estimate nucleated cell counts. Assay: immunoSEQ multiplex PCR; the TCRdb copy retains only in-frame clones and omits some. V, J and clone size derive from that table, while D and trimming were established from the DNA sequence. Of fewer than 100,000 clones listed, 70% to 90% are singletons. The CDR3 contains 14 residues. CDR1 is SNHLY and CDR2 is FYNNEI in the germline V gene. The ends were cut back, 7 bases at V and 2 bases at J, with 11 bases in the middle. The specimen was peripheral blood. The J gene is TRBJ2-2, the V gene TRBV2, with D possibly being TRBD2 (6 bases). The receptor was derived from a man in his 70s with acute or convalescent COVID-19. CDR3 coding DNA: TGTGCCAGCATGCGGGACTTTAACACCGGGGAGCTGTTTTTT. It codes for CASMRDFNTGELFF.